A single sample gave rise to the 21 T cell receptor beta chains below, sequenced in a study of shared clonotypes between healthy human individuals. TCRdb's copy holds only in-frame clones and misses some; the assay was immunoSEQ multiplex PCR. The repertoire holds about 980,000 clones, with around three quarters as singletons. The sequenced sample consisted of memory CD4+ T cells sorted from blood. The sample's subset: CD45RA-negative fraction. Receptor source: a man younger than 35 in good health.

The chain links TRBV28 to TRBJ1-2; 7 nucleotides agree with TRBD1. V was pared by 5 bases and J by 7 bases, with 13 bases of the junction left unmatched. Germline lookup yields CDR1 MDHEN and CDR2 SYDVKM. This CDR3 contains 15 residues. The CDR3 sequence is CASSAEGGPTPGYTF. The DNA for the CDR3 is TGTGCCAGCAGTGCTGAAGGGGGCCCAACTCCTGGCTACACCTTC.

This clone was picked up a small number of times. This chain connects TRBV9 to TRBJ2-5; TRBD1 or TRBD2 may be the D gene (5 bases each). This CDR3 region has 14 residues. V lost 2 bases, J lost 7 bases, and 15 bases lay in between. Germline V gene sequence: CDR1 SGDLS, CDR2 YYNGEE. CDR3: CASSVRDGERTQYF. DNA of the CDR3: TGTGCCAGCAGCGTTCGGGACGGAGAAAGGACCCAGTACTTC.

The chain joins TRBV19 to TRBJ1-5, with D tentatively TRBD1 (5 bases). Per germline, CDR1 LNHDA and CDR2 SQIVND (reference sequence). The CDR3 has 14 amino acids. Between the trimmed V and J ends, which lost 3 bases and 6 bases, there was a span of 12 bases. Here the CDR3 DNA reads TGTGCCAGTAGTATGGGGGGGTCGGTTCAGCCCCAGCATTTT. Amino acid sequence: CASSMGGSVQPQHF.

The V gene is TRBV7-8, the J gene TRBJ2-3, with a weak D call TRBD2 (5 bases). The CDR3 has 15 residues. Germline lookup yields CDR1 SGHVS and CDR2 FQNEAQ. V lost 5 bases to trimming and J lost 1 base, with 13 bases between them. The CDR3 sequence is CASSPRLSGTDTQYF. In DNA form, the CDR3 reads TGTGCCAGCAGCCCCCGGCTTAGCGGCACAGATACGCAGTATTTT.

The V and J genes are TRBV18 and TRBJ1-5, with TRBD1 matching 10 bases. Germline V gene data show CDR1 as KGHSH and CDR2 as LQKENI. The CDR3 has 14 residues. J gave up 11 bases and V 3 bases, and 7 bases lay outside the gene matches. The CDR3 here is CASSPGTGVLTQHF. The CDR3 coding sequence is TGTGCCAGCTCACCTGGGACAGGGGTTTTGACCCAGCATTTT.

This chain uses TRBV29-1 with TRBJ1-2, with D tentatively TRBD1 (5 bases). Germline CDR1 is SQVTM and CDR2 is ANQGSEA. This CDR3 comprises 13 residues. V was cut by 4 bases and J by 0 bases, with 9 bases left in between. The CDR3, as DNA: TGCAGCGTTGCGAGACAGACTAACTATGGCTACACCTTC. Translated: CSVARQTNYGYTF.

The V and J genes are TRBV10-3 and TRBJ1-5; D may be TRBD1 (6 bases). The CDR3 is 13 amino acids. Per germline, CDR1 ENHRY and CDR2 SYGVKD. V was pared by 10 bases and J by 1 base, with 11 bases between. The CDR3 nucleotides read TGTGCCACCCGGACAGAGAGCAATCAGCCCCAGCATTTT. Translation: CATRTESNQPQHF.

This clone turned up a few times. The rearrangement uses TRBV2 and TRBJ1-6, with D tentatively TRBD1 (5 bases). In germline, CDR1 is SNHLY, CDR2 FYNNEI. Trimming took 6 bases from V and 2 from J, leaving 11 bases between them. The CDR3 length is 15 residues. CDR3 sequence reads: CASRHRSTYNSPLHF. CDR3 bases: TGTGCCAGCAGGCACAGGAGTACCTATAATTCACCCCTCCACTTT.

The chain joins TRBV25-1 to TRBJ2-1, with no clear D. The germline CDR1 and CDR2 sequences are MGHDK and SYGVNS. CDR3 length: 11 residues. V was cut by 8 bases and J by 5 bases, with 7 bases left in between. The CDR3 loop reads CASSKDNEQFF. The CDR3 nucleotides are TGTGCCAGCTCTAAGGACAATGAGCAGTTCTTC.

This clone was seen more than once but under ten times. CDR3 bases: TGCGCCAGCAGTGATACAGGGGCTGGGGCCAACGTCCTGACTTTC. Translating gives CASSDTGAGANVLTF. The V and J genes are TRBV10-2 and TRBJ2-6; 7 nucleotides line up with TRBD1. The J segment lost 2 bases and the V segment lost 3 bases, leaving 1 base of the junction unmatched. Germline lookup yields CDR1 WSHSY and CDR2 SAAADI. The CDR3 covers 15 residues.

The CDR3, as DNA: TGTGCCAGCAAAGTCTCGCCCACGAACACCGGGGAGCTGTTTTTT. Encoded protein: CASKVSPTNTGELFF. V usage is TRBV2 and J usage is TRBJ2-2, with D unresolved. The CDR3 length is 15 residues. Trimming cost V 7 bases and J 0 bases, with 12 bases left between them. Germline V gene sequence: CDR1 SNHLY, CDR2 FYNNEI.

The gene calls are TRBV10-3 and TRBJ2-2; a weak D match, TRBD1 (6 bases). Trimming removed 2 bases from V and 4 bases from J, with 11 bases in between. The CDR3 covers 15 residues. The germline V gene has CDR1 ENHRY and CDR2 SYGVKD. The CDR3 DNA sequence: TGTGCCATCAGTGAGGGAACAGGGAGCACCGGGGAGCTGTTTTTT. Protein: CAISEGTGSTGELFF.

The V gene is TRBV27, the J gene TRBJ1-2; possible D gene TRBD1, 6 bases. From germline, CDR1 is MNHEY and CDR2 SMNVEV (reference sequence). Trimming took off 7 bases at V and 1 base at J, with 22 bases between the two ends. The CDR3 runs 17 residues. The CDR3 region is CASTNRATGPNNYGYTF. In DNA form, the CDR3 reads TGTGCCAGCACAAATCGAGCTACAGGGCCCAATAACTATGGCTACACCTTC.

The CDR3 DNA sequence: TGTGCCAGCAGCTCACAGGGTGCCCTCTACGAGCAGTACTTC. This translates into CASSSQGALYEQYF. The genes are TRBV11-2 and TRBJ2-7; TRBD1 is a possible D gene (6 bases). Trimming removed 4 bases from V and 3 bases from J, with 13 bases in between. Looked up from germline, CDR1 is SGHAT and CDR2 is FQNNGV. This CDR3 is built from 14 residues.

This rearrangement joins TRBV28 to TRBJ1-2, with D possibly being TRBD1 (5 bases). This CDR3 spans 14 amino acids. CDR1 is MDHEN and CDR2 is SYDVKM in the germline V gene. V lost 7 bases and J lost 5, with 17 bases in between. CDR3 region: CASISGTTRYGYTF. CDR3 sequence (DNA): TGTGCCAGCATTTCCGGGACGACGCGATATGGCTACACCTTC.

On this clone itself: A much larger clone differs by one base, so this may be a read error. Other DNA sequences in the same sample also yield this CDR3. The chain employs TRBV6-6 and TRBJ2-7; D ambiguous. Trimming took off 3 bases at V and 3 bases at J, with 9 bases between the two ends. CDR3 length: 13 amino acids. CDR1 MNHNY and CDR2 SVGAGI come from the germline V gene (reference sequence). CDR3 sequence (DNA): TGTGCCAGCAGTTATAGGCAGAACTACGAGCAGTACTTC. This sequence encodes CASSYRQNYEQYF.

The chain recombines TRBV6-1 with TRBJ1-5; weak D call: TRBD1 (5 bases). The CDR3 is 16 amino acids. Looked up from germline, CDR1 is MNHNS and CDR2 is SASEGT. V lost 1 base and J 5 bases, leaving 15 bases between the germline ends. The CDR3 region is CASSEGVAGLHQPQHF. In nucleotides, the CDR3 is TGTGCCAGCAGTGAAGGAGTCGCAGGGTTGCATCAGCCCCAGCATTTT.

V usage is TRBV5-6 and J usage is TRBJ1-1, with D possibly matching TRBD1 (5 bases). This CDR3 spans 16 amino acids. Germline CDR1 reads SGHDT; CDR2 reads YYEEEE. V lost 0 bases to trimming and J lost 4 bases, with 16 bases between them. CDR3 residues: CASSLEGRMIGTEAFF. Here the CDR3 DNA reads TGTGCCAGCAGCTTGGAGGGGAGGATGATCGGCACTGAAGCTTTCTTT.

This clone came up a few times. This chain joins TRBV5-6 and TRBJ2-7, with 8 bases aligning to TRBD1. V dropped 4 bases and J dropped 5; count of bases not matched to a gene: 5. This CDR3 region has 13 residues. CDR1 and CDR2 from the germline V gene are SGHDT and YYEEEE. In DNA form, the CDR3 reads TGTGCCAGCAGCGCGGACAGGGTGGACGAGCAGTACTTC. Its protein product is CASSADRVDEQYF.

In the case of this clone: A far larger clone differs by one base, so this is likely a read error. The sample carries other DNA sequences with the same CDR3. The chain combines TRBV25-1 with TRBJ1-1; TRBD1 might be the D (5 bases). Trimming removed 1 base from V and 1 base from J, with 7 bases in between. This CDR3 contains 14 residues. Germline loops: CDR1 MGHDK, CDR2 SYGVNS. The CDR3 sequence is CASSEWGGNTEAFF. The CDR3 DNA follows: TGTGCCAGCAGTGAATGGGGGGGGAACACTGAAGCTTTCTTT.

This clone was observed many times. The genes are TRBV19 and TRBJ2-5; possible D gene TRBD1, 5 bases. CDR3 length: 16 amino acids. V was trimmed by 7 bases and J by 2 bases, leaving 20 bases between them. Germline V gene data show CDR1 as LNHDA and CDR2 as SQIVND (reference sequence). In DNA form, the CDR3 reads TGTGCCAGTAAAAGATATTCTACAGGACCACAAGAGACCCAGTACTTC. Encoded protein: CASKRYSTGPQETQYF.